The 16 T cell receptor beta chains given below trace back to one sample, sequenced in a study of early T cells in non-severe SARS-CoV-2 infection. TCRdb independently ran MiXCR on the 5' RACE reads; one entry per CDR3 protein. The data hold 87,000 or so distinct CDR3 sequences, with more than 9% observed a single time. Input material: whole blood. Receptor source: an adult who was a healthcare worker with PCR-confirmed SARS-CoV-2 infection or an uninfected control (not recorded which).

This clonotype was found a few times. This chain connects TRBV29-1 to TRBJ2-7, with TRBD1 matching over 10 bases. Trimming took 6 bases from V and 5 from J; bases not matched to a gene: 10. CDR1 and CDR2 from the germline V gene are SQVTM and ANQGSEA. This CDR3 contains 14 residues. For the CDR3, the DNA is TGCAGCGTGCCAAGAGACAGGGGGCATGACGAGCAGTACTTC. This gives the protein CSVPRDRGHDEQYF.

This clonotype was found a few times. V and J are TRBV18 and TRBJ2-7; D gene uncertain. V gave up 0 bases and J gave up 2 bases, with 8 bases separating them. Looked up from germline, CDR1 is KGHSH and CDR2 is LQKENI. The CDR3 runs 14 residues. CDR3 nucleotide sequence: TGTGCCAGCTCACCACCGACCACGACCTACGAGCAGTACTTC. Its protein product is CASSPPTTTYEQYF.

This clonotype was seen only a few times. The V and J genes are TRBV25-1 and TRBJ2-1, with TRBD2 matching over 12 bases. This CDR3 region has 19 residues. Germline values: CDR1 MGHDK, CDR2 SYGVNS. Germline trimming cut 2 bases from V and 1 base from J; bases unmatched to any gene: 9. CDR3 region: CASSELAGGPEGSYNEQFF. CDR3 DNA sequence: TGTGCCAGCAGTGAACTAGCGGGAGGGCCGGAGGGTTCCTACAATGAGCAGTTCTTC.

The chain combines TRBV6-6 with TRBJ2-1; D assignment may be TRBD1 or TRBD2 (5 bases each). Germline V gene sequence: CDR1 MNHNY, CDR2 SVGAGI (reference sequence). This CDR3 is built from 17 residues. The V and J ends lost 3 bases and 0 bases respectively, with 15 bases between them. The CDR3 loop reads CASSYSGGGGSYNEQFF. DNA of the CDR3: TGTGCCAGCAGTTATTCTGGGGGTGGCGGCTCCTACAATGAGCAGTTCTTC.

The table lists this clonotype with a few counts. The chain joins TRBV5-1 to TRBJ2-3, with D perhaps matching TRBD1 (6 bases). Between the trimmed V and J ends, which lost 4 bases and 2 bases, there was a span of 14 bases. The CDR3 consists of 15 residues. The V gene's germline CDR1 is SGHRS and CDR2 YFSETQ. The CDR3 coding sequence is TGCGCCAGCAGCCGGACAGATACTTACACAGATACGCAGTATTTT. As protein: CASSRTDTYTDTQYF.

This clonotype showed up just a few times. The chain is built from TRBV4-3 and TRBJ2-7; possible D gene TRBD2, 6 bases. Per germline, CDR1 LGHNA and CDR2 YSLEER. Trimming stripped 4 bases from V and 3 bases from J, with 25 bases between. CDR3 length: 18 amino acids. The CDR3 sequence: CASSRYSGTRGSSYEQYF. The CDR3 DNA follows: TGCGCCAGCAGCCGCTACAGCGGAACGCGGGGTAGTAGCTACGAGCAGTACTTC.

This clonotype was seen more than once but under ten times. CDR3 coding DNA: TGCGCCAGCAGCCTACAGGGGGCTGGAACTGAAGCTTTCTTT. Residues: CASSLQGAGTEAFF. V is TRBV4-3 and J is TRBJ1-1, with TRBD1 matching 9 bases. After removal of 4 bases from V and 5 bases from J, the junction contained 5 bases not matched to a gene. The germline V gene encodes CDR1 LGHNA and CDR2 YSLEER. The CDR3 is made up of 14 amino acids.

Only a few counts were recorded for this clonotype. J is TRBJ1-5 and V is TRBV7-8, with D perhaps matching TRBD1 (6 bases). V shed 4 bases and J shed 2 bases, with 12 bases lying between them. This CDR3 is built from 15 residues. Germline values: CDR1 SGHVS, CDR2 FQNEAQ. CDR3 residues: CASSSHREGNQPQHF. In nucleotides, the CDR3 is TGTGCCAGCAGCTCCCACAGGGAGGGCAATCAGCCCCAGCATTTT.

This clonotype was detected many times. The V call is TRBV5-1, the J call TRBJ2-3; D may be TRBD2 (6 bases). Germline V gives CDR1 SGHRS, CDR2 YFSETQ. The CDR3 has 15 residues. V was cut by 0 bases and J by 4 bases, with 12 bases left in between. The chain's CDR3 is CASSLAGALSDTQYF. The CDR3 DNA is TGCGCCAGCAGCTTGGCGGGAGCGCTGTCAGATACGCAGTATTTT.

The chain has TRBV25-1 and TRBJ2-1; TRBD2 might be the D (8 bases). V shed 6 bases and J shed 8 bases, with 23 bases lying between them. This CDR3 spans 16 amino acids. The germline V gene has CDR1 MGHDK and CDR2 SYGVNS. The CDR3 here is CASSPHTGTRGHEQFF. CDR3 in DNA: TGTGCCAGCAGCCCTCATACCGGGACTAGGGGGCATGAGCAGTTCTTC.

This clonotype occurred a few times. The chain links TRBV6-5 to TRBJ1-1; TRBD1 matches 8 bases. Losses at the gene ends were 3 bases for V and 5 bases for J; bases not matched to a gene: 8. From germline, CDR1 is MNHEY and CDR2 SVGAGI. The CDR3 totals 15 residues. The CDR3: CASSYRTGIGTEAFF. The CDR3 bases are TGTGCCAGCAGTTATCGGACAGGGATAGGAACTGAAGCTTTCTTT.

The CDR3 sequence is CASSGVGGRGRNTIYF. Here the CDR3 DNA reads TGTGCCAGCAGCGGCGTAGGGGGCCGGGGGAGAAACACCATATATTTT. The chain recombines TRBV11-2 with TRBJ1-3; 7 positions match TRBD1. This CDR3 comprises 16 residues. V gave up 5 bases and J gave up 5 bases; unmatched junction bases: 12. Germline CDR1 and CDR2: SGHAT and FQNNGV.

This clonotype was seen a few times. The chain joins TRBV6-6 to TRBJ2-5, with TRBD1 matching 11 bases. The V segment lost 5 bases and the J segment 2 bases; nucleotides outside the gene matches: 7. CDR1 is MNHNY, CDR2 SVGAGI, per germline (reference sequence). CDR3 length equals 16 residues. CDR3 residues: CASSTTGTGGQETQYF. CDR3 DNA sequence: TGTGCCAGCAGTACTACCGGGACAGGGGGACAAGAGACCCAGTACTTC.

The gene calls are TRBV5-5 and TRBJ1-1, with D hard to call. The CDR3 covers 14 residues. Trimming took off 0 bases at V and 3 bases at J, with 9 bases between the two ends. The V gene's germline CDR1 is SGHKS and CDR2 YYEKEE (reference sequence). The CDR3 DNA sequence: TGTGCCAGCAGCTTGGCGGGGAGTCACACTGAAGCTTTCTTT. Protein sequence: CASSLAGSHTEAFF.

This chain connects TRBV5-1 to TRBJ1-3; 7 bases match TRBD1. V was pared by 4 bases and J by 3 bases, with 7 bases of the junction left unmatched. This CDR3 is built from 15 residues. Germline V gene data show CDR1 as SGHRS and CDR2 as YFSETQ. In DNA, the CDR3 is TGCGCCAGCAGCCGTTCAGGGGGTCGTGGAAACACCATATATTTT. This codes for CASSRSGGRGNTIYF.

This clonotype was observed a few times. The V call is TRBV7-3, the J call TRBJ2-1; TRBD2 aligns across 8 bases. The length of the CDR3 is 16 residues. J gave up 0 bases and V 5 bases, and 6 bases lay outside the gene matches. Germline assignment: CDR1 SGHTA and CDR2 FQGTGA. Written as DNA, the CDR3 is TGTGCCAGCAGCCCCGGGGGGGCGAGCTCCTACAATGAGCAGTTCTTC. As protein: CASSPGGASSYNEQFF.